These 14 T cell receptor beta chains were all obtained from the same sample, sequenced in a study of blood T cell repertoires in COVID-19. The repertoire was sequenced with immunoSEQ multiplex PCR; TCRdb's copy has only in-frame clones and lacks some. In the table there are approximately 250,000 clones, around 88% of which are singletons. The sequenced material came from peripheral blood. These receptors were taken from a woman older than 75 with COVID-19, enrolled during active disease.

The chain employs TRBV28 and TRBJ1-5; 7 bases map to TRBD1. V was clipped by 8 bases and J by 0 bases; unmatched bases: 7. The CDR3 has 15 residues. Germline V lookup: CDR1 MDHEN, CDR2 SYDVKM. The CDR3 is CASYGQVNSNQPQHF. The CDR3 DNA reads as TGTGCCAGCTATGGACAGGTCAATAGCAATCAGCCCCAGCATTTT. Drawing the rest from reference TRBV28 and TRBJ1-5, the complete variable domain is DVKVTQSSRYLVKRTGEKVFLECVQDMDHENMFWYRQDPGLGLRLIYFSYDVKMKEKGDIPEGYSVSREKKERFSLILESASTNQTSMYLCASYGQVNSNQPQHFGDGTRLSIL.

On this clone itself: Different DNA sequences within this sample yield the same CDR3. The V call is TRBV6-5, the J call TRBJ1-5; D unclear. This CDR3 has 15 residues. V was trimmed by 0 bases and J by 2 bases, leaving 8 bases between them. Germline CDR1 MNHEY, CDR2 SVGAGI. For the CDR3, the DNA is TGTGCCAGCAGTTACTCCCGGGGAGGCAATCAGCCCCAGCATTTT. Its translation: CASSYSRGGNQPQHF.

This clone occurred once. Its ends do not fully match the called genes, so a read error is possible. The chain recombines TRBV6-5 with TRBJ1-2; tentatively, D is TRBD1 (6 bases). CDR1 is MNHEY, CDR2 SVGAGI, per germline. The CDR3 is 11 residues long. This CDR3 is CASSYLGTTNF. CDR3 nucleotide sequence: TGTGCCAGCAGTTACCTTGGGACAACCAACTTC.

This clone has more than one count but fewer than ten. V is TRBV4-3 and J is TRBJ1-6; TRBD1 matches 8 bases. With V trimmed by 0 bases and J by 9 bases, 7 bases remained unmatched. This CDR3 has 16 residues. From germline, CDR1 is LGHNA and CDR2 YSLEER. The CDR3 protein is CASSQDYGQGSSPLHF. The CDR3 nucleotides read TGCGCCAGCAGCCAAGATTATGGACAGGGAAGTTCACCCCTCCACTTT.

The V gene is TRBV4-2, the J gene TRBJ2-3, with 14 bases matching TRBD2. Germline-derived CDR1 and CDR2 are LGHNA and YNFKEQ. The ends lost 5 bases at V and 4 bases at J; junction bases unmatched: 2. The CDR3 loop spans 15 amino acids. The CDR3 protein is CASSSGLAGADTQYF. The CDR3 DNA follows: TGTGCCAGCAGCTCGGGACTAGCGGGGGCAGATACGCAGTATTTT.

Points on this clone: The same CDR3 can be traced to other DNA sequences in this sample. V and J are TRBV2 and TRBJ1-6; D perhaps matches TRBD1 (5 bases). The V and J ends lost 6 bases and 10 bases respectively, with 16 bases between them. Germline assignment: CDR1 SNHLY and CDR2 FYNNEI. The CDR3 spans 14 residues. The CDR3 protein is CASRDGGIRSPLHF. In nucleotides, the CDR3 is TGTGCCAGCAGGGACGGGGGAATTAGGTCACCCCTCCACTTT.

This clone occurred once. The CDR3 nucleotides read TGTGCCAGCAGCCCCCGGGGAGGGACAGGGGCCAATCAGCCCCAGCATTTT. It encodes CASSPRGGTGANQPQHF. The genes are TRBV3-1 (or the pseudogene TRBV3-2) and TRBJ1-5, with 10 nucleotides matching TRBD1. The V and J ends lost 4 bases and 3 bases, in that order; junction bases with no gene match: 9. Germline lookup yields CDR1 LGHDT and CDR2 YNNKEL (reference sequence). The CDR3 extends over 17 amino acids.

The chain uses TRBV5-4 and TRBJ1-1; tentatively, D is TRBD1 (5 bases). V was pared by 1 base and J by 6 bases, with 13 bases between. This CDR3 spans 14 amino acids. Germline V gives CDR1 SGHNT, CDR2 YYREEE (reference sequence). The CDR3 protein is CASSLTIGGAEAFF. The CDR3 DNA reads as TGTGCCAGCAGCTTGACCATCGGGGGAGCTGAAGCTTTCTTT.

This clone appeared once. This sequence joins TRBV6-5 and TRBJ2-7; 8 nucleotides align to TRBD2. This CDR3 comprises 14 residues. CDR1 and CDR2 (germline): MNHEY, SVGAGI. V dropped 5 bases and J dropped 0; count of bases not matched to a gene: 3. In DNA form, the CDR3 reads TGTGCCAGCAGTCCGGGGGGGGGCTCCTACGAGCAGTACGTC. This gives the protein CASSPGGGSYEQYV.

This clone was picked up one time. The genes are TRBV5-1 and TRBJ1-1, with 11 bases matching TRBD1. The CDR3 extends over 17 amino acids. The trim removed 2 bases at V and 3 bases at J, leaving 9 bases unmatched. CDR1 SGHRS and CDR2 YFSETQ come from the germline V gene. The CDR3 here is CASSFTPGTGGDTEAFF. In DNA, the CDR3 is TGCGCCAGCAGCTTTACCCCCGGGACAGGGGGTGACACTGAAGCTTTCTTT.

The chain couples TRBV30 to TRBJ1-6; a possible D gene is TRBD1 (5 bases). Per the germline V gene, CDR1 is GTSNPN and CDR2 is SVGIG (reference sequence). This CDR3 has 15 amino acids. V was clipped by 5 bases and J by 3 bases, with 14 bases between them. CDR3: CAWAPRQNYNSPLHF. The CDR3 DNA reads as TGTGCCTGGGCCCCCCGACAGAACTATAATTCACCCCTCCACTTT.

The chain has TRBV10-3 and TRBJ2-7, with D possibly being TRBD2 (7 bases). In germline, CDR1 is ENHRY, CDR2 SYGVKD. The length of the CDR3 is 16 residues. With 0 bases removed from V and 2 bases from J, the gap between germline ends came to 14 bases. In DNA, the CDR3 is TGTGCCATCAGTGAGTCGAGGGGGGGGGAAACCTACGAGCAGTACTTC. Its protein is CAISESRGGETYEQYF.

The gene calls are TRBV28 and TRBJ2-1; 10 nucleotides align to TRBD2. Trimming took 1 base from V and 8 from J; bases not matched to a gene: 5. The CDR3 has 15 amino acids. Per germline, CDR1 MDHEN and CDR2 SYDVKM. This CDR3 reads CASSLLGSGGDEQFF. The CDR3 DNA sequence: TGTGCCAGCAGTTTATTAGGGAGCGGGGGGGATGAGCAGTTCTTC.

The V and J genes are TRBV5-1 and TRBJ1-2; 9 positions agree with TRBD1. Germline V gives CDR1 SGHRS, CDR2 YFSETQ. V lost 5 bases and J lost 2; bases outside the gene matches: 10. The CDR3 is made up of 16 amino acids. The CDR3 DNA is TGCGCCAGCAGGACCGGGACAGGGTTAGGGAACTATGGCTACACCTTC. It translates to CASRTGTGLGNYGYTF. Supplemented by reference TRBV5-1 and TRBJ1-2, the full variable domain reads KAGVTQTPRYLIKTRGQQVTLSCSPISGHRSVSWYQQTPGQGLQFLFEYFSETQRNKGNFPGRFSGRQFSNSRSEMNVSTLELGDSALYLCASRTGTGLGNYGYTFGSGTRLTVV.